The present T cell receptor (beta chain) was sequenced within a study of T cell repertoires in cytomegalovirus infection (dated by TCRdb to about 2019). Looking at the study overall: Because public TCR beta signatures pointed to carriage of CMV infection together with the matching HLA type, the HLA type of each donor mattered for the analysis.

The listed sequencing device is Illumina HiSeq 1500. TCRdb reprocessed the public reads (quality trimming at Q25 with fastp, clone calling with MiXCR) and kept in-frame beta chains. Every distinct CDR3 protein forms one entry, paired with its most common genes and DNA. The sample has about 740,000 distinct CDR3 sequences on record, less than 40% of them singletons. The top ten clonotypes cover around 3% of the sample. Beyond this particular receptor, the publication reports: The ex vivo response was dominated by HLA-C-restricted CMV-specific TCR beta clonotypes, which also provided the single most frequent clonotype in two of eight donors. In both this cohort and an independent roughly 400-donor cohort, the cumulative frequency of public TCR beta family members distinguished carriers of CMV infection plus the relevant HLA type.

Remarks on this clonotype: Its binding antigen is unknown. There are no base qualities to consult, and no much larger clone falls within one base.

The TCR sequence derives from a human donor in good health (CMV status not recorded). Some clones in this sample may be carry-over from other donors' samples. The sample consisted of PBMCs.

At the DNA level, the sequence is TGTGCCACCAGCAGAGGAGAAGGGACCCAGTACTTC. Its amino acids are CATSRGEGTQYF. Recombination connected TRBV15 to TRBJ2-5; too little of a D gene remains to name it. The CDR3, from cysteine to phenylalanine, totals 12 residues. Just CDR3 DNA is preserved here, 36 bases in frame from base 1. Trimming removed 1 base from V and 7 bases from J, leaving 7 bases between the germline ends. CDR1 and CDR2 (LNHNV, YYDKDF) derive from the germline V gene (reference sequence).